This passage covers 6 T cell receptor beta chains from one sample sequenced in a study of beta chain features in type 1 diabetes. No antigen has been identified for these receptors. Every isolated RNA sample was fully reverse transcribed, so sequencing captured expressed TCRB transcripts. TCRdb's copy holds only in-frame clones and misses some; the assay was immunoSEQ multiplex PCR. The data contain roughly 160,000 clones, roughly 8% of them singletons. General observations from the study: Moderately but significantly shorter TCRB CDR3s were found in Type 1 diabetes patients in all four CD4+ subsets.

Sequenced: central memory CD4+ T cells from blood. The source is a man aged 18 to 30 with type 1 diabetes.

In this sample, this clone turned up a few times. The chain combines TRBV7-6 with TRBJ1-2; 10 bases match TRBD1. The CDR3 length is 13 residues. Trimming took 5 bases from V and 8 from J; bases not matched to a gene: 5. Germline V lookup: CDR1 SGHVS, CDR2 FNYEAQ. This CDR3 is CASSVGTGVGYTF. CDR3 DNA: TGTGCCAGCAGCGTCGGGACAGGGGTCGGCTACACCTTC.

In this sample, this clone turned up a few times. This rearrangement joins TRBV6-5 to TRBJ1-4; possibly TRBD1 for D (6 bases). The germline CDR1 and CDR2 sequences are MNHEY and SVGAGI. CDR3 length: 14 residues. Trimming stripped 6 bases from V and 0 bases from J, with 8 bases between. CDR3 amino acids: CASRDSSTNEKLFF. The CDR3 DNA is TGTGCCAGCAGGGACAGTTCAACTAATGAAAAACTGTTTTTT.

Here the CDR3 reads CASRRVKETQYF. CDR3 nucleotides: TGTGCCAGCAGGCGAGTGAAAGAGACCCAGTACTTC. The chain joins TRBV7-2 to TRBJ2-5; D gene unclear. The CDR3 runs 12 residues. V shed 6 bases and J shed 3 bases, with 8 bases lying between them. In germline, CDR1 is SGHTA, CDR2 FQGNSA.

This clone appeared a few times. The chain is built from TRBV5-1 and TRBJ1-2; 7 bases match TRBD1. V was pared by 3 bases and J by 6 bases, with 8 bases of the junction left unmatched. The germline gives CDR1 SGHRS, CDR2 YFSETQ. CDR3 length: 14 residues. The CDR3: CASSWGQRRDGYTF. As DNA, the CDR3 is TGCGCCAGCAGCTGGGGACAGAGAAGGGATGGCTACACCTTC. The entire variable domain, with the rest obtained from reference TRBV5-1 and TRBJ1-2, is as follows: KAGVTQTPRYLIKTRGQQVTLSCSPISGHRSVSWYQQTPGQGLQFLFEYFSETQRNKGNFPGRFSGRQFSNSRSEMNVSTLELGDSALYLCASSWGQRRDGYTFGSGTRLTVV.

This clone came up a few times. The genes are TRBV9 and TRBJ1-1, with 11 bases that match TRBD1. Trimming cost V 3 bases and J 1 base; bases outside gene matches: 11. CDR3 length: 18 residues. Germline lookup yields CDR1 SGDLS and CDR2 YYNGEE. CDR3 residues: CASSARDRGYGENTEAFF. The CDR3 nucleotides read TGTGCCAGCAGCGCCCGGGACAGGGGGTATGGTGAGAACACTGAAGCTTTCTTT.

CDR3 sequence: CASSSQGLAGGLAQYF. The CDR3 nucleotides read TGTGCCAGCAGCTCCCAGGGACTAGCGGGGGGGCTCGCGCAGTACTTC. The J gene is TRBJ2-7, the V gene TRBV7-2; 16 bases match TRBD2. This CDR3 comprises 16 residues. CDR1 is SGHTA, CDR2 FQGNSA, per germline. V gave up 4 bases and J gave up 9 bases; unmatched junction bases: 9.